Only a few counts were recorded for the clone carrying this T cell receptor beta chain. The antigen remains undetermined. Documented time point: cycle 4 day 1 (C4D1), after more than five weeks of nivolumab. All trial patients relapsed after autologous stem cell transplantation. The sample comes from a study of PD-1 blockade in classical Hodgkin lymphoma. Background on the study: Patients received nivolumab 3 mg/kg intravenously every 2 weeks.

CDR3 length equals 14 residues. The V and J ends lost 3 bases and 4 bases respectively, with 9 bases between them. The V gene's germline CDR1 is SGHAT and CDR2 FQNNGV. Overall study results and limits: Those achieving complete response showed baseline diversity like newly diagnosed patients. Newly diagnosed patients were reported to exhibit reduced baseline TCR diversity relative to healthy donors.

Profiling relied on immunoSEQ multiplex PCR, and the TCRdb table lists in-frame clones only, not all of them. The sample includes roughly 49,000 clones, about 90% of them seen just once. V gene TRBV11-2 combines with J gene TRBJ2-2; perhaps TRBD2 as D (6 bases). This material consisted of peripheral blood mononuclear cells (PBMCs), taken before the fourth cycle of nivolumab. The source is a human donor with classical Hodgkin lymphoma. The CDR3 bases are TGTGCCAGCAGCTTTACCGGGGGCACCGGGGAGCTGTTTTTT. Protein product: CASSFTGGTGELFF.